This TCR beta chain was retrieved from a study of blood T cell repertoires in COVID-19. Study at large: Material from acute and convalescent COVID-19 was sourced from the United States, Italy and Spain.

Under the authors' procedure: Amplifying reference gene primers gave estimates of nucleated cell counts. Repertoires were generated with immunoSEQ multiplex PCR, while TCRdb's copy carries only in-frame clones and drops some. The DNA was the basis for D and trimming; V, J and clone size are from that table. The sample shows about 80,000 clones, roughly 76% of them seen only once. Trimming pared 3 bases from V and 3 bases from J, leaving 11 bases between. The CDR3 is made up of 13 amino acids. Germline CDR1 and CDR2: GTSNPN and SVGIG (reference sequence). A few counts support this clone. The rearrangement joins TRBV30 to TRBJ1-2, with D possibly TRBD1 on 5 matching bases. Sequencing used peripheral blood. This clonotype was sampled from a man aged 70 or older with active or convalescent COVID-19. CDR3 sequence (DNA): TGTGCCTGGAGCCCCCAGGGTGACTATGGCTACACCTTC. Its protein product is CAWSPQGDYGYTF.